The 15 T cell receptor beta chains below were found in one sample sequenced in a study of T-cell reconstitution after alpha-beta-depleted transplantation in children. The authors prepared the TCRbeta library with unique molecular identifiers. TCRdb recomputed calls from the PCR reads with MiXCR, one row per CDR3 protein. The data show 700,000 to 950,000 distinct CDR3 sequences, with approximately 15% seen just once and around 4.5% held by the top ten. The material was PBMCs, mostly from graft donor cells, obtained 360 days after TCRalphabeta/CD19-depleted stem cell transplant. These receptors all come from a male patient younger than 18 who had a stem cell transplant for acute lymphoblastic leukemia, so the T cells may come from the graft donor.

The chain joins TRBV19 to TRBJ2-7, with unresolved D. Germline assignment: CDR1 LNHDA and CDR2 SQIVND (reference sequence). V dropped 0 bases and J dropped 1 base, with 4 bases sitting between them. This CDR3 spans 13 amino acids. CDR3 residues: CASSIEPSYEQYF. CDR3 DNA: TGTGCCAGTAGTATAGAGCCTTCCTACGAGCAGTACTTC.

CDR3 DNA: TGTGCCAGCGTTTATGCGCAGCACTCCTACGAGCAGTACTTC. It specifies CASVYAQHSYEQYF. The rearrangement joins TRBV18 to TRBJ2-7; D ambiguous. This CDR3 contains 14 residues. Trimming left V 8 bases short and J 0 bases short, with 14 bases between. Looked up from germline, CDR1 is KGHSH and CDR2 is LQKENI.

This clonotype showed up many times. In nucleotides, the CDR3 is TGTGCCAGCAGCGTAGATTGGACAGCCGTCACCGGGGAGCTGTTTTTT. Protein product: CASSVDWTAVTGELFF. The chain couples TRBV9 to TRBJ2-2; D perhaps matches TRBD1 (6 bases). CDR1 is SGDLS and CDR2 is YYNGEE in the germline V gene. The CDR3 sequence is 16 residues long. V shed 0 bases and J shed 4 bases, with 13 bases lying between them.

The chain is built from TRBV7-9 and TRBJ2-1; 10 nucleotides line up with TRBD1. This CDR3 contains 14 residues. Germline trimming cut 9 bases from V and 6 bases from J; bases unmatched to any gene: 8. Germline V CDR1 and CDR2: SEHNR, FQNEAQ (reference sequence). The CDR3 coding sequence is TGTGCCAGTATGGACAGGGGGGCCTTCAATGAGCAGTTCTTC. Encoded protein: CASMDRGAFNEQFF.

This clonotype was detected only a few times. The chain recombines TRBV5-1 with TRBJ2-3, with 14 positions matching TRBD2. The CDR3 spans 16 residues. Per germline, CDR1 SGHRS and CDR2 YFSETQ. Germline trimming cut 5 bases from V and 4 bases from J; bases unmatched to any gene: 6. CDR3 in DNA: TGCGCCAGCAGACTCGGGACTAGCGGGAGATCAGATACGCAGTATTTT. Its protein is CASRLGTSGRSDTQYF. The whole variable domain, remainder taken from reference TRBV5-1 and TRBJ2-3, is KAGVTQTPRYLIKTRGQQVTLSCSPISGHRSVSWYQQTPGQGLQFLFEYFSETQRNKGNFPGRFSGRQFSNSRSEMNVSTLELGDSALYLCASRLGTSGRSDTQYFGPGTRLTVL.

This clonotype was detected a few times. The chain recombines TRBV9 with TRBJ2-2; D is ambiguous. Trimming removed 0 bases from V and 5 bases from J, with 8 bases in between. The CDR3 loop spans 14 amino acids. Germline assignment: CDR1 SGDLS and CDR2 YYNGEE. The CDR3 sequence: CASSVGGRTGELFF. The CDR3 nucleotides read TGTGCCAGCAGCGTAGGGGGAAGGACCGGGGAGCTGTTTTTT.

This clonotype turned up a few times. This chain connects TRBV5-4 to TRBJ2-1; 11 nucleotides agree with TRBD2. Unmatched junction bases numbered 1, after V lost 6 bases and J lost 5 bases. Germline CDR1 is SGHNT and CDR2 is YYREEE (reference sequence). This CDR3 region has 13 residues. The CDR3 reads CASTGLADNEQFF. DNA of the CDR3: TGTGCCAGCACGGGACTAGCGGACAATGAGCAGTTCTTC.

This clonotype came up a few times. The chain joins TRBV5-1 to TRBJ2-3; D unclear. Trimming stripped 2 bases from V and 3 bases from J, with 13 bases between. This CDR3 region has 15 residues. Per germline, CDR1 SGHRS and CDR2 YFSETQ. This CDR3 reads CASSFGGTPTDTQYF. For the CDR3, the DNA is TGCGCCAGCAGCTTCGGTGGCACTCCGACAGATACGCAGTATTTT. Filled out from reference TRBV5-1 and TRBJ2-3, the complete variable domain reads KAGVTQTPRYLIKTRGQQVTLSCSPISGHRSVSWYQQTPGQGLQFLFEYFSETQRNKGNFPGRFSGRQFSNSRSEMNVSTLELGDSALYLCASSFGGTPTDTQYFGPGTRLTVL.

The chain combines TRBV7-3 with TRBJ2-3, with D perhaps TRBD1 or TRBD2 (5 bases each). Germline CDR1 and CDR2: SGHTA and FQGTGA. The CDR3 extends over 18 amino acids. Trimming stripped 6 bases from V and 6 bases from J, with 28 bases between. The DNA of the CDR3 is TGTGCCAGCAGTCGATTCCTGCAGGGAATGGGGGTTGGGGATACGCAGTATTTT. Translating it yields CASSRFLQGMGVGDTQYF.

The chain links TRBV5-1 to TRBJ2-7; 9 nucleotides agree with TRBD2. Germline V gene data show CDR1 as SGHRS and CDR2 as YFSETQ. V was pared by 0 bases and J by 2 bases, with 6 bases of the junction left unmatched. This CDR3 is 16 amino acids long. Here the CDR3 reads CASSLGGLAITYEQYF. DNA of the CDR3: TGCGCCAGCAGCTTGGGGGGACTAGCTATTACCTACGAGCAGTACTTC. Full variable domain (outside the CDR3, taken from reference TRBV5-1 and TRBJ2-7): KAGVTQTPRYLIKTRGQQVTLSCSPISGHRSVSWYQQTPGQGLQFLFEYFSETQRNKGNFPGRFSGRQFSNSRSEMNVSTLELGDSALYLCASSLGGLAITYEQYFGPGTRLTVT.

This clonotype was recorded a few times. CDR3 residues: CASNRDLNTGELFF. Written as DNA, the CDR3 is TGTGCCAGCAACAGGGACTTGAACACCGGGGAGCTGTTTTTT. The chain combines TRBV12-3 or TRBV12-4 with TRBJ2-2; tentatively, D is TRBD1 or TRBD2 (6 bases each). V was shortened by 7 bases and J by 1 base, with 10 bases between the two germline ends. The CDR3 contains 14 residues.

In this sample, this clonotype turned up a few times. The CDR3 DNA is TGTGCCAGCAGCTTGGGGGAACTCCACACCGGGGAGCTGTTTTTT. It encodes CASSLGELHTGELFF. This chain uses TRBV5-8 with TRBJ2-2, with unresolved D. This CDR3 is 15 amino acids long. Germline-derived CDR1 and CDR2 are SGHTS and YDEGEE. V lost 0 bases and J 3 bases, leaving 9 bases between the germline ends.

V usage is TRBV12-3 or TRBV12-4 and J usage is TRBJ2-3; D not resolved. The V and J ends lost 3 bases and 4 bases respectively, with 8 bases between them. The CDR3 length is 13 residues. The chain's CDR3 is CASSFSPPDTQYF. The CDR3 bases are TGTGCCAGCAGTTTTTCCCCCCCAGATACGCAGTATTTT.

The chain carries TRBV18 and TRBJ2-3; a weak D match, TRBD1 (7 bases). Between the trimmed V and J ends, which lost 0 bases and 1 base, there was a span of 29 bases. The germline V gene encodes CDR1 KGHSH and CDR2 LQKENI. The CDR3 totals 22 residues. The DNA of the CDR3 is TGTGCCAGCTCACCACCGATCGGGGGACAGAGGGGTATGCACCAGCGCACAGATACGCAGTATTTT. Translation: CASSPPIGGQRGMHQRTDTQYF.

This clonotype was picked up a small number of times. The chain links TRBV28 to TRBJ1-2; no reliable D call. CDR3 length equals 13 residues. The ends were cut back, 7 bases at V and 3 bases at J, with 12 bases in the middle. From germline, CDR1 is MDHEN and CDR2 SYDVKM. CDR3 DNA: TGTGCCAGCAAGCGGCCTAGGGACTATGGCTACACCTTC. Residues: CASKRPRDYGYTF.